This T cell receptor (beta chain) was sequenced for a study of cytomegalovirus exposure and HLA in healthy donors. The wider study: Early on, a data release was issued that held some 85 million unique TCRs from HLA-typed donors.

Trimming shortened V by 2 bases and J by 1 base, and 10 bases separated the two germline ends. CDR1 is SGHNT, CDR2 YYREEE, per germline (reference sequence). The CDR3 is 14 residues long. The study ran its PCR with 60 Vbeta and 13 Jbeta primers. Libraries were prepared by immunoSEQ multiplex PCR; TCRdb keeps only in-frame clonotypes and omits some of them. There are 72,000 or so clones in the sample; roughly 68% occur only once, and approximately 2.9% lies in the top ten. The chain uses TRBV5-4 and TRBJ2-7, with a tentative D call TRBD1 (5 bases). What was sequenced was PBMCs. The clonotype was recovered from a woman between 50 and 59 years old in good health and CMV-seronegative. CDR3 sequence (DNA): TGTGCCAGCAGCTTTCCAGGGTCTTCCTACGAGCAGTACTTC. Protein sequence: CASSFPGSSYEQYF.